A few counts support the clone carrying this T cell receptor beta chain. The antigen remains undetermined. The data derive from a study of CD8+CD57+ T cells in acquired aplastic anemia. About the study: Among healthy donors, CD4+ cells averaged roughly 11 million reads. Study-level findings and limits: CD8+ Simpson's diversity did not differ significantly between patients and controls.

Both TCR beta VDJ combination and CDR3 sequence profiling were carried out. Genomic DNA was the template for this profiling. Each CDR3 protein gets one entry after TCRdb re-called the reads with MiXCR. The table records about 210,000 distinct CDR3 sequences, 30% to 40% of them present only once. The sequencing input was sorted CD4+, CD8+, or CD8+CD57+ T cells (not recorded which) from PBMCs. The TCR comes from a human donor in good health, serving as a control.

The CDR3 DNA reads TGTGCCAGCAGCCCCGGACAGGGAGAAAGAAAATTAAACAATGAGCAGTTCTTC. Translating gives CASSPGQGERKLNNEQFF. The chain has TRBV11-2 and TRBJ2-1; the match to TRBD1 covers 8 bases. There are 18 residues in the CDR3. CDR1 and CDR2 from the germline V gene are SGHAT and FQNNGV. The J segment lost 5 bases and the V segment lost 5 bases, leaving 17 bases of the junction unmatched.